This is a list of T cell receptor beta chains from one sample in a study of control samples from healthy donors and cancer patients. Clones were read by immunoSEQ multiplex PCR, and TCRdb kept only the in-frame ones, dropping some. Of approximately 51,000 clones in the sample, about four fifths are singletons; the top ten hold around a tenth. Sequencing was performed on blood. The receptors here all came from an older man in good health. CDR3s include the opening cysteine and the closing phenylalanine or tryptophan. The D gene is left open where the match is weak. Size tells how often a clone was seen (once, few, many) or the class of an expanded clone, and some rows leave it out.

CDR3: CASQTYGAVGEKLFF
DNA: TGCGCCAGCCAAACTTATGGGGCGGTTGGAGAAAAACTGTTTTTT
J: TRBJ1-4
size: .
V: TRBV5-1
D: .

CDR3: CASSFTTSGYTF
DNA: TGTGCCAGCAGCTTCACGACCAGTGGCTACACCTTC
J: TRBJ1-2
size: .
V: TRBV7-9
D: .

CDR3: CATYRGGGGYTF
DNA: TGTGCCACATACCGGGGAGGAGGGGGCTACACCTTC
J: TRBJ1-2
size: .
V: TRBV7-8
D: .

CDR3: CASSQTGTVGEQYF
DNA: TGTGCCAGCAGCCAGACCGGGACAGTCGGCGAGCAGTACTTC
J: TRBJ2-7
size: .
V: TRBV3-1/TRBV3-2
D: TRBD1

CDR3: CAITQGLAGYEQYF
DNA: TGTGCCATCACTCAGGGACTAGCGGGATACGAGCAGTACTTC
J: TRBJ2-7
size: .
V: TRBV10-3
D: TRBD2

CDR3: CASHDRVGTDTQYF
DNA: TGTGCCAGCCACGACAGGGTAGGCACAGATACGCAGTATTTT
J: TRBJ2-3
size: .
V: TRBV6-5
D: TRBD1

CDR3: CASLPGSSGSRNEQFF
DNA: TGTGCCAGCCTTCCAGGATCTAGCGGGAGTCGCAATGAGCAGTTCTTC
J: TRBJ2-1
size: .
V: TRBV14
D: TRBD2

CDR3: CASSLGSPPNYEQYF
DNA: TGTGCCAGCAGTTTGGGCAGTCCCCCGAACTACGAGCAGTACTTC
J: TRBJ2-7
size: .
V: TRBV28
D: .

CDR3: CASSIDGSAYNEQFF
DNA: TGTGCCAGTAGTATAGACGGCAGTGCCTACAATGAGCAGTTCTTC
J: TRBJ2-1
size: .
V: TRBV19
D: .

CDR3: CASSPGLAGGRAGELFF
DNA: TGTGCCAGCAGCCCGGGACTAGCGGGAGGTCGGGCCGGGGAGCTGTTTTTT
J: TRBJ2-2
size: .
V: TRBV5-5
D: TRBD2

CDR3: CASSSLGNSNQPQHF
DNA: TGTGCCAGCAGTTCCTTGGGAAATAGCAATCAGCCCCAGCATTTT
J: TRBJ1-5
size: few
V: TRBV28
D: .

CDR3: CASSPREGSDYGYTF
DNA: TGTGCCAGCAGCCCGCGGGAGGGGTCGGACTATGGCTACACCTTC
J: TRBJ1-2
size: .
V: TRBV4-2
D: .

CDR3: CASSRQNTEAFF
DNA: TGTGCCAGCAGTCGACAGAACACTGAAGCTTTCTTT
J: TRBJ1-1
size: .
V: TRBV6-6
D: .

CDR3: CASSLGTGFGEQYF
DNA: TGCGCCAGCAGCCTAGGGACAGGGTTTGGCGAGCAGTACTTC
J: TRBJ2-7
size: .
V: TRBV5-1
D: TRBD1

CDR3: CASSREGPVNTIYF
DNA: TGCGCCAGCAGCCGGGAAGGCCCCGTGAACACCATATATTTT
J: TRBJ1-3
size: .
V: TRBV5-1
D: .

CDR3: CASSLETAGDTEAFF
DNA: TGCGCCAGCAGCCTAGAAACGGCCGGGGACACTGAAGCTTTCTTT
J: TRBJ1-1
size: .
V: TRBV4-1
D: .

CDR3: CASSYPLGGYTF
DNA: TGTGCCAGCAGTTACCCCTTGGGGGGCTACACCTTC
J: TRBJ1-2
size: few
V: TRBV6-5
D: .

CDR3: CASRSDRGTYEQYF
DNA: TGTGCCAGCAGGTCGGACAGGGGTACCTACGAGCAGTACTTC
J: TRBJ2-7
size: .
V: TRBV6-6
D: TRBD1

CDR3: CASSLGFMRRLPGNTEAFF
DNA: TGTGCCAGCAGTTTAGGGTTTATGAGGCGCCTCCCGGGGAACACTGAAGCTTTCTTT
J: TRBJ1-1
size: .
V: TRBV28
D: .

CDR3: CAWSRWGQGVSGNTIYF
DNA: TGTGCCTGGAGCCGGTGGGGACAGGGGGTTTCTGGAAACACCATATATTTT
J: TRBJ1-3
size: .
V: TRBV30
D: TRBD1

CDR3: CAWSVLLGLETQYF
DNA: TGTGCCTGGAGTGTACTTTTGGGCTTAGAGACCCAGTACTTC
J: TRBJ2-5
size: .
V: TRBV30
D: .

CDR3: CASSGSGTSPTTDTQYF
DNA: TGTGCCAGCAGCGGGTCCGGGACTAGTCCTACCACAGATACGCAGTATTTT
J: TRBJ2-3
size: .
V: TRBV9
D: TRBD2

CDR3: CASSPTRGETQYF
DNA: TGTGCCAGTAGCCCTACAAGGGGAGAGACCCAGTACTTC
J: TRBJ2-5
size: .
V: TRBV19
D: .

CDR3: CATSDHINEKLFF
DNA: TGTGCCACCAGTGACCACATTAATGAAAAACTGTTTTTT
J: TRBJ1-4
size: .
V: TRBV24-1
D: .

CDR3: CASSTSTGVDQPQHF
DNA: TGTGCCAGCAGTACCTCGACAGGGGTCGATCAGCCCCAGCATTTT
J: TRBJ1-5
size: once
V: TRBV27
D: TRBD1

CDR3: CASSFHRDSKPEQYF
DNA: TGTGCCAGCAGTTTCCACCGGGACTCCAAACCCGAGCAGTACTTC
J: TRBJ2-7
size: few
V: TRBV28
D: .

CDR3: CASSSGLATPYEQYF
DNA: TGTGCCAGCAGTTCGGGACTAGCGACGCCCTACGAGCAGTACTTC
J: TRBJ2-7
size: .
V: TRBV27
D: TRBD2

CDR3: CATENPPLLAASTDTQYF
DNA: TGTGCCACTGAAAACCCCCCCCTACTAGCGGCTAGCACAGATACGCAGTATTTT
J: TRBJ2-3
size: .
V: TRBV28
D: TRBD2

CDR3: CASSLGTANQPQHF
DNA: TGTGCCAGCAGCTTAGGGACAGCAAATCAGCCCCAGCATTTT
J: TRBJ1-5
size: .
V: TRBV7-9
D: .

CDR3: CASSLWGANTEAFF
DNA: TGTGCCAGCAGCTTGTGGGGGGCTAACACTGAAGCTTTCTTT
J: TRBJ1-1
size: .
V: TRBV5-4
D: .

CDR3: CSSGGQGNEQYF
DNA: TGCAGCTCTGGGGGACAGGGGAACGAGCAGTACTTC
J: TRBJ2-7
size: .
V: TRBV29-1
D: TRBD1

CDR3: CASHKTSADTQYF
DNA: TGTGCCAGCCACAAGACTAGCGCAGATACGCAGTATTTT
J: TRBJ2-3
size: .
V: TRBV18
D: TRBD2

CDR3: CASSFQGFSTDTQYF
DNA: TGTGCCAGCAGTTTTCAGGGGTTCAGCACAGATACGCAGTATTTT
J: TRBJ2-3
size: .
V: TRBV27
D: .

CDR3: CASSTLLVSTDTQYF
DNA: TGTGCCAGCTCTACCCTGCTTGTCAGCACAGATACGCAGTATTTT
J: TRBJ2-3
size: .
V: TRBV18
D: .

CDR3: CATSRWTGGYEQYF
DNA: TGTGCCACCAGTCGATGGACGGGAGGCTACGAGCAGTACTTC
J: TRBJ2-7
size: .
V: TRBV15
D: TRBD2

CDR3: CASSSKTGSETQYF
DNA: TGTGCCAGTAGCTCGAAGACAGGGTCAGAGACCCAGTACTTC
J: TRBJ2-5
size: once
V: TRBV19
D: TRBD1

CDR3: CASNDPRGGSEQYF
DNA: TGCGCCAGCAACGATCCGCGGGGGGGTAGCGAGCAGTACTTC
J: TRBJ2-7
size: once
V: TRBV5-1
D: TRBD2

CDR3: CASSPAGGGEQYF
DNA: TGTGCCAGCTCACCAGCAGGGGGAGGCGAGCAGTACTTC
J: TRBJ2-7
size: .
V: TRBV18
D: .

CDR3: CATSGLGTPGRSNTGELFF
DNA: TGTGCCACCAGTGGTTTAGGCACCCCCGGGAGGTCGAACACCGGGGAGCTGTTTTTT
J: TRBJ2-2
size: .
V: TRBV24-1
D: TRBD2

CDR3: CASSFNEGYSGNTIYF
DNA: TGTGCCAGCAGTTTTAATGAGGGTTACTCTGGAAACACCATATATTTT
J: TRBJ1-3
size: .
V: TRBV28
D: .

CDR3: CASSLESTVNQPQHF
DNA: TGTGCCAGCAGCTTAGAGTCGACAGTAAATCAGCCCCAGCATTTT
J: TRBJ1-5
size: .
V: TRBV7-9
D: .

CDR3: CSVAGDRGLGQETQYF
DNA: TGCAGCGTTGCCGGCGACAGGGGTTTGGGCCAAGAGACCCAGTACTTC
J: TRBJ2-5
size: few
V: TRBV29-1
D: TRBD1

CDR3: CASNGHRGTEAFF
DNA: TGTGCCAGCAACGGGCACAGGGGTACTGAAGCTTTCTTT
J: TRBJ1-1
size: .
V: TRBV28
D: TRBD1

CDR3: CASSGRRFTDTQYF
DNA: TGTGCCAGCAGCGGGAGGCGCTTCACAGATACGCAGTATTTT
J: TRBJ2-3
size: .
V: TRBV7-8
D: .

CDR3: CSVWDRASANTIYF
DNA: TGCAGCGTCTGGGACAGGGCGTCAGCAAACACCATATATTTT
J: TRBJ1-3
size: .
V: TRBV29-1
D: TRBD1

CDR3: CAWKGAGNTEAFF
DNA: TGTGCCTGGAAAGGTGCGGGGAACACTGAAGCTTTCTTT
J: TRBJ1-1
size: .
V: TRBV30
D: .